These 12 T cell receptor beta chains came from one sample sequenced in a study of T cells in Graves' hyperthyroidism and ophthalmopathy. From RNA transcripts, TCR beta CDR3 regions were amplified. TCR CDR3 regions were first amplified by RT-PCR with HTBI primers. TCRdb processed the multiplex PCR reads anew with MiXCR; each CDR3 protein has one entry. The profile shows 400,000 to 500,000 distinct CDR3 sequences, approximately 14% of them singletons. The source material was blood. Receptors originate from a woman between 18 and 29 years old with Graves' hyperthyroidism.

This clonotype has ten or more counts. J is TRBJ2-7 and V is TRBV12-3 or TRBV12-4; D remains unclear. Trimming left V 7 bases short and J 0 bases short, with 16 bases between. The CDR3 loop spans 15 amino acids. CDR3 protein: CASNHGRSPSYEQYF. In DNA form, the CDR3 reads TGTGCCAGCAACCATGGACGCAGCCCCTCCTACGAGCAGTACTTC.

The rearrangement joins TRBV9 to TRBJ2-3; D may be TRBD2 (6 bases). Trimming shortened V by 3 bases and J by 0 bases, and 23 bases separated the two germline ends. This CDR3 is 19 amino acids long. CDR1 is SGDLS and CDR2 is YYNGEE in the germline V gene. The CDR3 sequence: CASSATGTPTHLSTDTQYF. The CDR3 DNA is TGTGCCAGCAGCGCGACCGGGACTCCTACACACCTTAGCACAGATACGCAGTATTTT.

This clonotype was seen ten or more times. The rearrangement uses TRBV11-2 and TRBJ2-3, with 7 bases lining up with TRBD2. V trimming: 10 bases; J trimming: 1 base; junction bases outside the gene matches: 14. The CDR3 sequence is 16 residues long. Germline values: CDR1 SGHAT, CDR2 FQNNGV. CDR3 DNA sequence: TGTGCCACCACCCCTTGGGGGGGAGAAGGCACAGATACGCAGTATTTT. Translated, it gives CATTPWGGEGTDTQYF.

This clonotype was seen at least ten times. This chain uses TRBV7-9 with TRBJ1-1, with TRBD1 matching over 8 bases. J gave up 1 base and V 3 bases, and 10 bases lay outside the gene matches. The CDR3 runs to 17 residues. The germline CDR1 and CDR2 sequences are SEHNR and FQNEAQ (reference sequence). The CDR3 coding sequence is TGTGCCAGCAGCTTTTACCCAGGGGGCTCGAGGAACACTGAAGCTTTCTTT. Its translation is CASSFYPGGSRNTEAFF.

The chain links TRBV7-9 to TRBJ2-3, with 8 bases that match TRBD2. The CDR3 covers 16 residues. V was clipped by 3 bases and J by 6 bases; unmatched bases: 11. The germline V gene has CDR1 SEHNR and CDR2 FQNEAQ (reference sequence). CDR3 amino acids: CASSFPLGSGTDTQYF. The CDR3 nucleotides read TGTGCCAGCAGCTTTCCTCTGGGTAGCGGGACGGATACGCAGTATTTT.

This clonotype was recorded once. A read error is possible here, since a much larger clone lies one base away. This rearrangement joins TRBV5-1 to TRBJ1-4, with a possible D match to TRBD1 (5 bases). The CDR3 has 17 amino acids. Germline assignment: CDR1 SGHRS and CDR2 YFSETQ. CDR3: CASSLVLAGSTNEELFF. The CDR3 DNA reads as TGCGCCAGCAGCTTGGTACTTGCAGGGTCGACTAATGAAGAACTGTTTTTT.

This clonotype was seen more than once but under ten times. Here the CDR3 DNA reads TGTGCCAGCAGCGTAGAGGCTAGCGGGAGTTTCACAGATACGCAGTATTTT. This translates into CASSVEASGSFTDTQYF. The J gene is TRBJ2-3, the V gene TRBV9, with TRBD2 identical over 10 bases. Germline assignment: CDR1 SGDLS and CDR2 YYNGEE. The CDR3 is 17 amino acids. Germline trimming cut 0 bases from V and 2 bases from J; bases unmatched to any gene: 6.

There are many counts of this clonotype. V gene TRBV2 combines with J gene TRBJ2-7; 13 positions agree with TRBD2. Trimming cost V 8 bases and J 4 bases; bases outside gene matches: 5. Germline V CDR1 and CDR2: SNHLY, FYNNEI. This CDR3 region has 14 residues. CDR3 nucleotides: TGTGCCAGCGACCGGACTAGCGGGAGTTACGAGCAGTACGTC. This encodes CASDRTSGSYEQYV.

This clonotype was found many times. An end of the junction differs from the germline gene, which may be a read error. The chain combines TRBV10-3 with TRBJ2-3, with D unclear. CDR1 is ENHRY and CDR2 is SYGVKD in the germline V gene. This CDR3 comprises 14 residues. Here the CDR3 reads CPIRTAYGTDTQYF. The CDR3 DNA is TGTCCCATCCGAACGGCGTACGGCACAGATACGCAGTATTTT.

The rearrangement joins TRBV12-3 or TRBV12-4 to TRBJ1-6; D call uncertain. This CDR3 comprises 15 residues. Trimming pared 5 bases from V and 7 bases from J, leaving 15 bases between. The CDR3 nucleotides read TGTGCCAGCAGTACCCACCGGAGTAGGAATTCACCCCTCCACTTT. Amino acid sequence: CASSTHRSRNSPLHF.

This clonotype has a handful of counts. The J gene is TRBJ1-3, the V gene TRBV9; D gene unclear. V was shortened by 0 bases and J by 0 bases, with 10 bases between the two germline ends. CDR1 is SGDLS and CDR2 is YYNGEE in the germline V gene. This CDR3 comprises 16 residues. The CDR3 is CASSVAHSRSGNTIYF. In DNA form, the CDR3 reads TGTGCCAGCAGCGTAGCCCACTCCCGCTCTGGAAACACCATATATTTT.

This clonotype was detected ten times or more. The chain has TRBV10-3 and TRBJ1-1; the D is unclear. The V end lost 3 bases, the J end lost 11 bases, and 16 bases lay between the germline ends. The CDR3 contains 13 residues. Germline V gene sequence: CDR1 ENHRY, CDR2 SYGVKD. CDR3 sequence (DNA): TGTGCCATCAGTGATAAAGGGAGGCGTTTTGCTTTCTTT. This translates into CAISDKGRRFAFF.